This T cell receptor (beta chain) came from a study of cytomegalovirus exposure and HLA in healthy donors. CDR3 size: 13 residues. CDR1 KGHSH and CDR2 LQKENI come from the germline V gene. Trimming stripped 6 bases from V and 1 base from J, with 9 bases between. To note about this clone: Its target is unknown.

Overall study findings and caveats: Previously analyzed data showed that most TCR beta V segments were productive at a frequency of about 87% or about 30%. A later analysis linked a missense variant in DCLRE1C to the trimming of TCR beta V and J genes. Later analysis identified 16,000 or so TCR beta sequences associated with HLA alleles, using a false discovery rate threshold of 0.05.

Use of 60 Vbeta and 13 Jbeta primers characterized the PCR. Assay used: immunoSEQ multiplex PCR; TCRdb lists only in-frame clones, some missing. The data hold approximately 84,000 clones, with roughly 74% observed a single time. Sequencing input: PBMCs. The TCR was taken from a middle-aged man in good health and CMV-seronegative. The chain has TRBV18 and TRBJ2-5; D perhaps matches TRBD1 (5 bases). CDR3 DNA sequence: TGTGCCAGCTCGTTTGACAGCCAAGAGACCCAGTACTTC. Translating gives CASSFDSQETQYF.